Below, 21 T cell receptor beta chains from the same sample are listed, as sequenced in a study of T-cell memory formation after mild COVID-19. MiXCR, run by TCRdb on the 5' RACE reads, gives a single entry per CDR3 protein. The sample lists a few hundred thousand distinct CDR3 sequences; approximately 20% were seen once. Sequenced sample: PBMCs or a T cell subset sorted from them (not recorded which). Every receptor here comes from a man in his late teens or twenties who had mild COVID-19 (a few samples of this study predate the infection). Cell type and time point are not known.

The chain joins TRBV10-3 to TRBJ2-1, with TRBD2 matching 10 bases. The CDR3 has 16 amino acids. The J segment lost 8 bases and the V segment lost 3 bases, leaving 10 bases of the junction unmatched. Germline V gives CDR1 ENHRY, CDR2 SYGVKD. CDR3: CAISEDPSGGVDEQFF. DNA for the CDR3: TGTGCCATCAGTGAAGACCCTAGCGGGGGTGTGGATGAGCAGTTCTTC.

This chain connects TRBV7-9 to TRBJ2-3, with unresolved D. Trimming removed 7 bases at V and 0 bases at J, with 23 bases between. The CDR3 consists of 18 residues. The germline CDR1 and CDR2 sequences are SEHNR and FQNEAQ (reference sequence). In DNA form, the CDR3 reads TGTGCCAGCACCCCTCTGAGCTCCCCCAGCTCTAGCACAGATACGCAGTATTTT. It encodes CASTPLSSPSSSTDTQYF.

This clonotype was seen repeatedly, ten times or more. In DNA form, the CDR3 reads TGCGCCAGCAGCTTTGGGGCCAGGGAGGCGACCCAGTACTTC. This sequence encodes CASSFGAREATQYF. The chain is built from TRBV5-1 and TRBJ2-5, with TRBD2 as a possible D gene (6 bases). The length of the CDR3 is 14 residues. Germline V lookup: CDR1 SGHRS, CDR2 YFSETQ. V shed 2 bases and J shed 7 bases, with 15 bases lying between them.

The V and J genes are TRBV6-2 or TRBV6-3 and TRBJ2-1; TRBD2 aligns across 14 bases. The CDR3 length is 19 residues. Germline V gene lookup returns CDR1 MNHEY and CDR2 SVGEGT. J gave up 1 base and V 5 bases, and 10 bases lay outside the gene matches. The CDR3 DNA follows: TGTGCCAGCAGTCGGACTAGCGGGGGGCGCGGAAAATCCTACAATGAGCAGTTCTTC. This gives the protein CASSRTSGGRGKSYNEQFF.

The rearrangement joins TRBV4-1 to TRBJ1-2; D not certain. Trimming stripped 2 bases from V and 3 bases from J, with 13 bases between. The CDR3 spans 15 residues. CDR1 and CDR2 from the germline V gene are MGHRA and YSYEKL. The CDR3 protein is CASSQKRPEDYGYTF. Written as DNA, the CDR3 is TGCGCCAGCAGCCAAAAACGTCCCGAAGACTATGGCTACACCTTC.

The chain combines TRBV4-2 with TRBJ2-5, with a weak D call TRBD2 (6 bases). Between the trimmed V and J ends, which lost 3 bases and 4 bases, there was a span of 18 bases. The germline gives CDR1 LGHNA, CDR2 YNFKEQ. CDR3 length: 16 amino acids. In DNA, the CDR3 is TGTGCCAGCAGCCAGTACCCATTCGGCGGGGTAGAGACCCAGTACTTC. Protein: CASSQYPFGGVETQYF.

This chain links TRBV28 with TRBJ1-2; tentatively, D is TRBD1 (6 bases). The CDR3 length is 15 residues. V shed 8 bases and J shed 0 bases, with 16 bases lying between them. Germline V gene data show CDR1 as MDHEN and CDR2 as SYDVKM. In nucleotides, the CDR3 is TGTGCCAGCGCGAGCCAGGGGCCTACTAACTATGGCTACACCTTC. Its translation: CASASQGPTNYGYTF.

This clonotype was counted only a few times. The rearrangement joins TRBV29-1 to TRBJ2-3, with 12 bases matching TRBD2. V trimming: 8 bases; J trimming: 2 bases; junction bases outside the gene matches: 5. This CDR3 spans 14 amino acids. Germline CDR1 is SQVTM and CDR2 is ANQGSEA. CDR3 loop: CSLTSGGITDTQYF. The CDR3 coding sequence is TGCAGCCTGACTAGCGGGGGCATCACAGATACGCAGTATTTT.

The chain links TRBV10-2 to TRBJ2-1, with a weak D call TRBD2 (6 bases). Trimming took 5 bases from V and 7 from J, leaving 15 bases between them. Germline CDR1 reads WSHSY; CDR2 reads SAAADI. This CDR3 region has 14 residues. DNA for the CDR3: TGCGCCAGCAGTTTCCGCGGGGTTAGGAATGAGCAGTTCTTC. This codes for CASSFRGVRNEQFF.

The chain links TRBV7-2 to TRBJ1-1; a weak D match, TRBD1 (5 bases). Germline V gene lookup returns CDR1 SGHTA and CDR2 FQGNSA. V was trimmed by 5 bases and J by 7 bases, leaving 14 bases between them. The CDR3 has 13 amino acids. CDR3 in DNA: TGTGCCAGCAGCACAACAGACAGCCTTGAAGCTTTCTTT. This gives the protein CASSTTDSLEAFF.

This chain uses TRBV12-3 or TRBV12-4 with TRBJ2-4; TRBD1 might be the D (6 bases). V lost 0 bases and J 5 bases, leaving 20 bases between the germline ends. The CDR3 runs to 18 residues. The CDR3 sequence is CASSLATAPGQGQNIQYF. The CDR3 DNA is TGTGCCAGCAGTTTAGCTACCGCTCCGGGTCAGGGGCAAAACATTCAGTACTTC.

The chain employs TRBV11-2 and TRBJ2-2; 10 positions agree with TRBD1. V dropped 10 bases and J dropped 8; count of bases not matched to a gene: 13. This CDR3 is built from 15 residues. Germline CDR1 is SGHAT and CDR2 is FQNNGV. The CDR3 DNA sequence: TGTGCCACGTATCCGGGGACAGGGGTCAAGGGGGAGCTGTTTTTT. Translation: CATYPGTGVKGELFF.

The chain links TRBV5-1 to TRBJ2-2, with D tentatively TRBD1 (5 bases). Trimming removed 0 bases from V and 4 bases from J, with 16 bases in between. CDR3 size: 17 residues. Germline CDR1 and CDR2: SGHRS and YFSETQ. Written as DNA, the CDR3 is TGCGCCAGCAGCTTGGAGGCTGTGGGCGACAGCACCGGGGAGCTGTTTTTT. This codes for CASSLEAVGDSTGELFF.

The chain couples TRBV27 to TRBJ2-7; 7 nucleotides match TRBD1. The germline CDR1 and CDR2 sequences are MNHEY and SMNVEV (reference sequence). The CDR3 runs 13 residues. V shed 2 bases and J 3 bases; nucleotides not matched to a gene: 1. The CDR3 region has the DNA TGTGCCAGCAGTTTACCAGGGGGCTACGAGCAGTACTTC. Residues: CASSLPGGYEQYF.

The chain combines TRBV10-3 with TRBJ1-2; D is ambiguous. This CDR3 is 17 amino acids long. V was shortened by 0 bases and J by 6 bases, with 20 bases between the two germline ends. CDR1 is ENHRY and CDR2 is SYGVKD in the germline V gene. In nucleotides, the CDR3 is TGTGCCATCAGTGAGTCCGGGTTTCAATCCGGGGTAGATGGCTACACCTTC. Translating gives CAISESGFQSGVDGYTF.

A few counts support this clonotype. The chain couples TRBV5-1 to TRBJ2-3; D gene unclear. Germline lookup yields CDR1 SGHRS and CDR2 YFSETQ. This CDR3 has 11 residues. The V end lost 1 base, the J end lost 8 bases, and 5 bases lay between the germline ends. The CDR3 reads CASSLTPTQYF. The CDR3 DNA reads TGCGCCAGCAGCTTGACCCCTACGCAGTATTTT.

This clonotype was seen ten or more times. The J gene is TRBJ2-7, the V gene TRBV5-5; a possible D gene is TRBD2 (5 bases). The CDR3 is 15 amino acids. With 4 bases removed from V and 2 bases from J, the gap between germline ends came to 16 bases. The germline V gene has CDR1 SGHKS and CDR2 YYEKEE (reference sequence). CDR3 amino acids: CASSMITSGTYEQYF. CDR3 bases: TGTGCCAGCAGCATGATTACGTCCGGGACCTACGAGCAGTACTTC.

In its sample, this clonotype was seen a few times. V is TRBV5-1 and J is TRBJ1-1, with D maybe TRBD1 (6 bases). CDR3 length: 13 amino acids. The V gene lost 3 bases and the J gene lost 6 bases, with 12 bases spanning the gap. Germline loops: CDR1 SGHRS, CDR2 YFSETQ. The CDR3 spells CASSSTQGPEAFF. The DNA of the CDR3 is TGCGCCAGCAGCTCCACACAGGGTCCTGAAGCTTTCTTT.

This clonotype was detected a few times. The chain carries TRBV10-3 and TRBJ2-7; D could derive from TRBD1 or TRBD2 (5 bases each). Germline CDR1 reads ENHRY; CDR2 reads SYGVKD. Trimming cost V 4 bases and J 0 bases, with 19 bases left between them. The CDR3 sequence is 17 residues long. The CDR3 nucleotides read TGTGCCATCAGTGTTAGCGTGTGGCAGGGTGACTCCTACGAGCAGTACTTC. It encodes CAISVSVWQGDSYEQYF.

The genes are TRBV29-1 and TRBJ1-4, with TRBD1 matching over 7 bases. CDR3 length: 13 amino acids. Trimming cost V 6 bases and J 7 bases; bases outside gene matches: 8. Germline CDR1 is SQVTM and CDR2 is ANQGSEA. The CDR3 reads CSVDRAPGEKLFF. The CDR3, as DNA: TGCAGCGTAGACAGGGCGCCGGGTGAAAAACTGTTTTTT. Based on the CDR3 plus reference TRBV29-1 and TRBJ1-4, the full variable domain is SAVISQKPSRDICQRGTSLTIQCQVDSQVTMMFWYRQQPGQSLTLIATANQGSEATYESGFVIDKFPISRPNLTFSTLTVSNMSPEDSSIYLCSVDRAPGEKLFFGSGTQLSVL.

This clonotype has just a few counts. The chain joins TRBV5-1 to TRBJ2-3; TRBD2 is a possible D gene (5 bases). V was pared by 0 bases and J by 0 bases, with 17 bases between. Germline CDR1 SGHRS, CDR2 YFSETQ. This CDR3 has 18 residues. The CDR3, as DNA: TGCGCCAGCAGCTTGGCCTGGGAGACCAGGAGTAGCACAGATACGCAGTATTTT. Translated: CASSLAWETRSSTDTQYF.